Below, 30 T cell receptor beta chains from the same sample are listed, as sequenced in a study of blood T cell repertoires in COVID-19. The data were produced by immunoSEQ multiplex PCR, yet TCRdb's version contains in-frame clones alone and is incomplete. In the table there are 260,000 or so clones, around 90% of which are singletons. What was sequenced was peripheral blood. These receptors originate from a young man with active or convalescent COVID-19.

This clone was found once. This sequence joins TRBV6-1 and TRBJ2-2, with TRBD2 matching over 9 bases. V was clipped by 4 bases and J by 3 bases; unmatched bases: 9. CDR1 is MNHNS, CDR2 SASEGT, per germline. The CDR3 covers 17 residues. CDR3 DNA: TGTGCCAGCAGTGGGTCGTGGCGGGGGGGTGACACCGGGGAGCTGTTTTTT. Its translation: CASSGSWRGGDTGELFF.

V gene TRBV19 combines with J gene TRBJ1-2; D is perhaps TRBD1 (6 bases). Germline V gene lookup returns CDR1 LNHDA and CDR2 SQIVND (reference sequence). The CDR3 has 15 residues. The ends were cut back, 1 base at V and 8 bases at J, with 17 bases in the middle. CDR3 region: CASSIVPPGVNGYTF. The DNA for the CDR3 is TGTGCCAGTAGTATAGTACCCCCAGGGGTGAACGGCTACACCTTC.

The V and J genes are TRBV5-1 and TRBJ2-7, with TRBD1 matching over 9 bases. After removal of 4 bases from V and 5 bases from J, the junction contained 7 bases not matched to a gene. The CDR3 is 14 residues long. Germline values: CDR1 SGHRS, CDR2 YFSETQ. The CDR3 DNA sequence: TGCGCCAGCAGCGGAGGGACAGGGCGGGACGAGCAGTACTTC. As protein: CASSGGTGRDEQYF. The full variable domain, with the rest looked up from reference TRBV5-1 and TRBJ2-7, is KAGVTQTPRYLIKTRGQQVTLSCSPISGHRSVSWYQQTPGQGLQFLFEYFSETQRNKGNFPGRFSGRQFSNSRSEMNVSTLELGDSALYLCASSGGTGRDEQYFGPGTRLTVT.

V and J are TRBV19 and TRBJ1-4, with no clear D. V lost 9 bases and J 8 bases, leaving 16 bases between the germline ends. This CDR3 is built from 13 residues. Per the germline V gene, CDR1 is LNHDA and CDR2 is SQIVND (reference sequence). CDR3 residues: CASKKWGVEKLFF. DNA of the CDR3: TGTGCCAGCAAAAAGTGGGGAGTAGAAAAACTGTTTTTT.

This sequence joins TRBV6-6 and TRBJ2-7; D is possibly TRBD2 (5 bases). Germline lookup yields CDR1 MNHNY and CDR2 SVGAGI (reference sequence). The CDR3 extends over 14 amino acids. Trimming removed 4 bases at V and 5 bases at J, with 15 bases between. The CDR3 sequence: CASSSTGGIDEQYF. CDR3 DNA sequence: TGTGCCAGCAGTTCGACCGGAGGTATAGACGAGCAGTACTTC.

V is TRBV2 and J is TRBJ2-1, with a weak D call TRBD2 (5 bases). This CDR3 is 12 amino acids long. V dropped 6 bases and J dropped 8 bases, with 11 bases sitting between them. Germline V gene lookup returns CDR1 SNHLY and CDR2 FYNNEI. The CDR3 spells CASRFMRDEQFF. The CDR3 nucleotides are TGTGCCAGCAGGTTTATGAGGGATGAGCAGTTCTTC. Variable domain in full (rest from reference TRBV2 and TRBJ2-1): EPEVTQTPSHQVTQMGQEVILRCVPISNHLYFYWYRQILGQKVEFLVSFYNNEISEKSEIFDDQFSVERPDGSNFTLKIRSTKLEDSAMYFCASRFMRDEQFFGPGTRLTVL.

This chain uses TRBV27 with TRBJ2-3, with D perhaps TRBD2 (5 bases). Trimming took off 1 base at V and 2 bases at J, with 7 bases between the two ends. CDR1 MNHEY and CDR2 SMNVEV come from the germline V gene (reference sequence). The CDR3 is 14 amino acids. CDR3 amino acids: CASSLLRDTDTQYF. The CDR3 region has the DNA TGTGCCAGCAGTTTATTGAGGGACACAGATACGCAGTATTTT.

This sequence joins TRBV5-1 and TRBJ1-3, with 9 bases matching TRBD1. Germline lookup yields CDR1 SGHRS and CDR2 YFSETQ. This CDR3 has 15 amino acids. The V and J ends lost 0 bases and 2 bases, in that order; junction bases with no gene match: 0. CDR3 DNA sequence: TGCGCCAGCAGCTTGGGGGACAGGGCTGGAAACACCATATATTTT. It translates to CASSLGDRAGNTIYF. Full variable domain (remainder filled in from reference TRBV5-1 and TRBJ1-3): KAGVTQTPRYLIKTRGQQVTLSCSPISGHRSVSWYQQTPGQGLQFLFEYFSETQRNKGNFPGRFSGRQFSNSRSEMNVSTLELGDSALYLCASSLGDRAGNTIYFGEGSWLTVV.

The CDR3 nucleotides are TGCAGCGTCACCGGGACAGGGACCTATGGCTACACCTTC. Amino acids: CSVTGTGTYGYTF. The V gene is TRBV29-1, the J gene TRBJ1-2; 9 positions match TRBD1. This CDR3 has 13 amino acids. Germline V gene data show CDR1 as SQVTM and CDR2 as ANQGSEA. The ends lost 6 bases at V and 4 bases at J; junction bases unmatched: 6.

The chain employs TRBV27 and TRBJ2-7, with D tentatively TRBD1 (5 bases). Germline CDR1 MNHEY, CDR2 SMNVEV (reference sequence). Trimming left V 2 bases short and J 7 bases short, with 9 bases between. This CDR3 is 12 amino acids long. Written as DNA, the CDR3 is TGTGCCAGCAGTTTACAGGGTGAAGAGCAGTACTTC. This codes for CASSLQGEEQYF.

The rearrangement links TRBV12-3 or TRBV12-4 to TRBJ2-4, with unresolved D. Trimming cost V 1 base and J 5 bases, with 3 bases left between them. There are 12 residues in the CDR3. The CDR3 nucleotides read TGTGCCAGCAGTTTAGGAGAAAACATTCAGTACTTC. Its protein product is CASSLGENIQYF.

The genes are TRBV19 and TRBJ2-3; possible D gene TRBD2, 7 bases. In germline, CDR1 is LNHDA, CDR2 SQIVND (reference sequence). CDR3 length: 15 residues. The germline V and J ends were trimmed by 3 bases and 2 bases, with 12 bases remaining between them. For the CDR3, the DNA is TGTGCCAGTAGTATTCGGGGGGCCGACACAGATACGCAGTATTTT. This encodes CASSIRGADTDTQYF.

V usage is TRBV4-3 and J usage is TRBJ2-5; 11 bases map to TRBD1. The junction had 1 base not matched to a gene; V was cut back by 4 bases and J by 0 bases. Germline-derived CDR1 and CDR2 are LGHNA and YSLEER. The CDR3 consists of 15 residues. The CDR3 protein is CASSLGQGDQETQYF. The CDR3 nucleotides are TGCGCCAGCAGCCTGGGACAGGGGGACCAAGAGACCCAGTACTTC.

This chain links TRBV19 with TRBJ2-1; D may be TRBD1 (6 bases). Germline CDR1 reads LNHDA; CDR2 reads SQIVND (reference sequence). The V end lost 10 bases, the J end lost 4 bases, and 20 bases lay between the germline ends. The CDR3 loop spans 15 amino acids. This CDR3 is CATLQGRGPYNEQFF. CDR3 bases: TGTGCCACCTTACAGGGACGTGGCCCTTACAATGAGCAGTTCTTC.

This clone was observed a single time. The chain links TRBV25-1 to TRBJ2-2, with TRBD2 matching 10 bases. The V gene end was trimmed by 0 bases and the J gene end by 4 bases; junction bases not matched to a gene: 5. The CDR3 sequence is 17 residues long. The germline CDR1 and CDR2 sequences are MGHDK and SYGVNS. In DNA form, the CDR3 reads TGTGCCAGCAGTGAATATTGTAGCGGGGGGTCCACCGGGGAGCTGTTTTTT. It translates to CASSEYCSGGSTGELFF.

The chain joins TRBV20-1 to TRBJ1-2; D is ambiguous. From germline, CDR1 is DFQATT and CDR2 SNEGSKA (reference sequence). CDR3 length: 12 amino acids. Between the trimmed V and J ends, which lost 6 bases and 3 bases, there was a span of 11 bases. CDR3 sequence reads: CSASTQHYGYTF. The CDR3, as DNA: TGCAGTGCCAGTACTCAACACTATGGCTACACCTTC.

In regard to this clone: This could be a read error, since a much larger clone is one nucleotide away. Other DNA sequences from this sample encode an identical CDR3 as well. The CDR3 sequence is CASSDSPDSSTDTQYF. CDR3 bases: TGTGCCAGCAGTGACTCGCCAGATTCTAGCACAGATACGCAGTATTTT. The V call is TRBV6-4, the J call TRBJ2-3; D unresolved. From germline, CDR1 is MRHNA and CDR2 SNTAGT. Trimming took off 0 bases at V and 0 bases at J, with 10 bases between the two ends. This CDR3 region has 16 residues.

This clone was found once. The J gene is TRBJ2-5, the V gene TRBV7-6; tentative D call: TRBD2 (5 bases). Germline V gene sequence: CDR1 SGHVS, CDR2 FNYEAQ. The V end was cut by 4 bases, the J end by 1 base, with 16 bases between. The CDR3 runs to 16 residues. The CDR3 region is CASSSRSLGVQETQYF. CDR3 DNA: TGTGCCAGCAGCTCCAGGTCGCTCGGGGTCCAAGAGACCCAGTACTTC.

V is TRBV6-5 and J is TRBJ2-5; a weak D match, TRBD1 (5 bases). The V gene's germline CDR1 is MNHEY and CDR2 SVGAGI. The CDR3 runs 13 residues. Trimming left V 5 bases short and J 2 bases short, with 9 bases between. CDR3 in DNA: TGTGCCAGCAGTCGACAGCCACAAGAGACCCAGTACTTC. It codes for CASSRQPQETQYF.

This chain joins TRBV6-2 or TRBV6-3 and TRBJ2-7; TRBD1 might be the D (5 bases). The CDR3 consists of 18 residues. Looked up from germline, CDR1 is MNHEY and CDR2 is SVGEGT. V lost 5 bases and J 5 bases, leaving 28 bases between the germline ends. The CDR3 is CASSQGRARTNYVHEQYF. The CDR3 region has the DNA TGTGCCAGCAGTCAAGGTAGAGCCCGGACAAATTATGTCCACGAGCAGTACTTC.

This clone appeared once. The rearrangement uses TRBV15 and TRBJ2-1; TRBD2 aligns across 9 bases. The J segment lost 8 bases and the V segment lost 1 base, leaving 9 bases of the junction unmatched. The CDR3 length is 16 residues. Germline V CDR1 and CDR2: LNHNV, YYDKDF (reference sequence). The CDR3 bases are TGTGCCACCAGCAGAGGGGAAGCGGGGGGTGAAGATGAGCAGTTCTTC. Amino acid sequence: CATSRGEAGGEDEQFF.

The chain combines TRBV18 with TRBJ2-7; TRBD1 is a possible D gene (5 bases). The CDR3 loop spans 15 amino acids. V was clipped by 8 bases and J by 0 bases, with 17 bases between them. From germline, CDR1 is KGHSH and CDR2 LQKENI. CDR3 residues: CASRSTDNPSYEQYF. The CDR3 region has the DNA TGTGCCAGCCGATCGACAGACAATCCCTCCTACGAGCAGTACTTC. Full variable domain (remainder filled in from reference TRBV18 and TRBJ2-7): NAGVMQNPRHLVRRRGQEARLRCSPMKGHSHVYWYRQLPEEGLKFMVYLQKENIIDESGMPKERFSAEFPKEGPSILRIQQVVRGDSAAYFCASRSTDNPSYEQYFGPGTRLTVT.

V is TRBV4-1 and J is TRBJ1-4, with 7 bases matching TRBD1. V was pared by 0 bases and J by 7 bases, with 17 bases of the junction left unmatched. This CDR3 contains 19 residues. The germline gives CDR1 MGHRA, CDR2 YSYEKL. Here the CDR3 reads CASSQEGLAGGPWGEKLFF. The CDR3 DNA is TGCGCCAGCAGCCAAGAAGGATTGGCAGGGGGTCCGTGGGGTGAAAAACTGTTTTTT.

The chain has TRBV3-1 (or the pseudogene TRBV3-2) and TRBJ1-5; D call uncertain. V was cut by 0 bases and J by 7 bases, with 13 bases left in between. Germline-derived CDR1 and CDR2 are LGHDT and YNNKEL (reference sequence). The CDR3 is 15 amino acids. CDR3 DNA: TGTGCCAGCAGCCAAGATGTGGGAGATGGGCAGCCCCAGCATTTT. This gives the protein CASSQDVGDGQPQHF.

The rearrangement uses TRBV11-2 and TRBJ2-7; a weak D match, TRBD2 (5 bases). Germline V gene sequence: CDR1 SGHAT, CDR2 FQNNGV. Trimming shortened V by 1 base and J by 2 bases, and 9 bases separated the two germline ends. This CDR3 has 14 amino acids. CDR3 coding DNA: TGTGCCAGCAGCTTAGCCGCCGGGACCTACGAGCAGTACTTC. Amino acids: CASSLAAGTYEQYF. Drawing the rest from reference TRBV11-2 and TRBJ2-7, the complete variable domain is EAGVAQSPRYKIIEKRQSVAFWCNPISGHATLYWYQQILGQGPKLLIQFQNNGVVDDSQLPKDRFSAERLKGVDSTLKIQPAKLEDSAVYLCASSLAAGTYEQYFGPGTRLTVT.

The chain carries TRBV4-1 and TRBJ1-6, with TRBD1 matching over 10 bases. Germline trimming cut 2 bases from V and 5 bases from J; bases unmatched to any gene: 21. The germline CDR1 and CDR2 sequences are MGHRA and YSYEKL. This CDR3 is built from 22 residues. CDR3 nucleotide sequence: TGCGCCAGCAGCCAAAGACAGGGGGCGGACCGGGATGGACCCATTAATAATTCACCCCTCCACTTT. It specifies CASSQRQGADRDGPINNSPLHF.

This clone was seen a few times. The V gene is TRBV20-1, the J gene TRBJ1-2; D gene unclear. There are 11 residues in the CDR3. Per germline, CDR1 DFQATT and CDR2 SNEGSKA (reference sequence). V gave up 3 bases and J gave up 8 bases, with 10 bases separating them. The CDR3 loop reads CSASGEGGYTF. DNA of the CDR3: TGCAGTGCTAGTGGGGAGGGCGGCTACACCTTC.

V gene TRBV6-2 or TRBV6-3 combines with J gene TRBJ1-2, with 7 bases aligning to TRBD1. Germline loops: CDR1 MNHEY, CDR2 SVGEGT. CDR3 size: 14 residues. V lost 2 bases to trimming and J lost 7 bases; unmatched junction nucleotides: 7. The CDR3 here is CASSYTAGTAGYTF. In DNA, the CDR3 is TGTGCCAGCAGTTACACCGCCGGGACAGCTGGCTACACCTTC.

The CDR3: CASSLVRAGVYTGELFF. DNA of the CDR3: TGTGCCAGCAGCTTGGTCCGTGCGGGGGTGTACACCGGGGAGCTGTTTTTT. The V and J genes are TRBV5-6 and TRBJ2-2, with 7 bases aligning to TRBD2. J lost 3 bases, V lost 0 bases, and 8 bases had no gene match. The length of the CDR3 is 17 residues. CDR1 and CDR2 (germline): SGHDT, YYEEEE.

The V call is TRBV3-1 (or the pseudogene TRBV3-2), the J call TRBJ1-1; 7 bases align to TRBD1. The CDR3 is 14 residues long. The junction had 2 bases not matched to a gene; V was cut back by 2 bases and J by 2 bases. Germline V gene lookup returns CDR1 LGHDT and CDR2 YNNKEL (reference sequence). CDR3 coding DNA: TGTGCCAGCAGCCAACAGGGGGGCAACACTGAAGCTTTCTTT. This sequence encodes CASSQQGGNTEAFF.